The entry below describes one TCR beta chain. Its target is not known. The CDR3 is made up of 14 amino acids. Trimming at V came to 3 bases and at J to 5 bases, leaving 5 bases not matched to a gene. The germline gives CDR1 SGHNT, CDR2 YYREEE (reference sequence). Authors' methods: For the immunoSEQ data, sequences were junction-only without quality scores, so filtering differed. Using immunoSEQ multiplex PCR, the repertoire was profiled, and TCRdb retains in-frame clones only, with some absent. Clone size and the V and J calls come from that table; the DNA yielded D and trimming. The table has approximately 1,000,000 clones, 77% seen once. The study drew its donors from healthy HIV-negative adults without recent acute infections or vaccinations. This specimen comes from a study of shared clonotypes between healthy human individuals. Study-wide results and caveats: A generally larger estimated richness was seen in naive subsets than in memory subsets.

This TCR came from a man between 18 and 35 years old in good health. Some clones in this sample may be carry-over from other donors' samples. The sample was memory CD4+ T cells from PBMCs. Subset indicated: CD45RA-negative fraction. The rearrangement uses TRBV5-4 and TRBJ1-2; 9 nucleotides align to TRBD1. CDR3 sequence: CASSSGQGEYGYTF. The DNA of the CDR3 is TGTGCCAGCAGCTCGGGACAGGGTGAATATGGCTACACCTTC.